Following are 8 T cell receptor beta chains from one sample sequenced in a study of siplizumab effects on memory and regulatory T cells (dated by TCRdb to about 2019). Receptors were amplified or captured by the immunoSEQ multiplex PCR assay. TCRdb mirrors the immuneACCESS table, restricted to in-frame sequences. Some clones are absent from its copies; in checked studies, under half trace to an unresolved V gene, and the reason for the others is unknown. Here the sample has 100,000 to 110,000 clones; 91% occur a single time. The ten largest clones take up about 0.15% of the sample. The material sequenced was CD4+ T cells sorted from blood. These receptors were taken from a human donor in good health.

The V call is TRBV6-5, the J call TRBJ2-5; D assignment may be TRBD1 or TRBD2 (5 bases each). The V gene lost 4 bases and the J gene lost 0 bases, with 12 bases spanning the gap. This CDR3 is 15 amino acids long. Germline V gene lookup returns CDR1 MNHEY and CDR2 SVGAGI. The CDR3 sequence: CASSFNRDHQETQYF. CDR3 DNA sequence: TGTGCCAGCAGTTTCAACCGGGACCACCAAGAGACCCAGTACTTC.

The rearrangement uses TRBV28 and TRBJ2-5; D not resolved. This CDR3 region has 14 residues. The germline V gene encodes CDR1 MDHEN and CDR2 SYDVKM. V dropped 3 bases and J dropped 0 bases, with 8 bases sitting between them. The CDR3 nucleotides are TGTGCCAGCAGTTTGGCAGAAAACCAAGAGACCCAGTACTTC. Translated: CASSLAENQETQYF.

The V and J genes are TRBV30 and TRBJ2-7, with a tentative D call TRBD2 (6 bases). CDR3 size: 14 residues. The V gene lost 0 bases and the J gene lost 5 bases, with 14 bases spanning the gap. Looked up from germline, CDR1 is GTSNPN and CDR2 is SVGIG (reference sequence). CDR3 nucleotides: TGTGCCTGGAGTGTTTCGCGGGACGGCAACGAGCAGTACTTC. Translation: CAWSVSRDGNEQYF.

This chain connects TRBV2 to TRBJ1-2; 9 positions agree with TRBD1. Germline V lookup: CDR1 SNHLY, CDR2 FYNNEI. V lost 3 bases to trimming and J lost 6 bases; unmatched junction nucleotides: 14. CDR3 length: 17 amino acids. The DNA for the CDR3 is TGTGCCAGCAGTGAGTTCTTCCCGGACAGGGGAAGGGATGGCTACACCTTC. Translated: CASSEFFPDRGRDGYTF. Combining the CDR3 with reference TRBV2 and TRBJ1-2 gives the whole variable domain EPEVTQTPSHQVTQMGQEVILRCVPISNHLYFYWYRQILGQKVEFLVSFYNNEISEKSEIFDDQFSVERPDGSNFTLKIRSTKLEDSAMYFCASSEFFPDRGRDGYTFGSGTRLTVV.

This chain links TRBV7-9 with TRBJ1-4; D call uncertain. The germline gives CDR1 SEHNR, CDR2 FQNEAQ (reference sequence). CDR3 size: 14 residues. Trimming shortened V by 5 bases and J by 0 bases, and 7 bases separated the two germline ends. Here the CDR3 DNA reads TGTGCCAGCAGCGTGAGTGCAACTAATGAAAAACTGTTTTTT. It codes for CASSVSATNEKLFF.

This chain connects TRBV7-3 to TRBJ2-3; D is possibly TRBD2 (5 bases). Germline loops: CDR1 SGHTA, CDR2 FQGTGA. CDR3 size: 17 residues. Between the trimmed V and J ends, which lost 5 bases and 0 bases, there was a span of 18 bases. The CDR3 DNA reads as TGTGCCAGCAGCCTCGGCAGCGGAATCACTAGCACAGATACGCAGTATTTT. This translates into CASSLGSGITSTDTQYF.

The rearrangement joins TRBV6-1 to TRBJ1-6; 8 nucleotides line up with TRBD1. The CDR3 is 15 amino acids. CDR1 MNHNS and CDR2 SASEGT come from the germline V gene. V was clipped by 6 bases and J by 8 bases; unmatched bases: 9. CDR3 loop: CASSETRTGYSPLHF. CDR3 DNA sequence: TGTGCCAGCAGCGAGACGCGGACAGGGTATTCACCCCTCCACTTT.

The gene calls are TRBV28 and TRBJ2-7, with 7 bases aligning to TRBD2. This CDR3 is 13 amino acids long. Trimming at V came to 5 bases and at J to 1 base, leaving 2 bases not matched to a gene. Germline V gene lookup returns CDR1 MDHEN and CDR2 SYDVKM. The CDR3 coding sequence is TGTGCCAGCAGTGACGGGGGGTCCTACGAGCAGTACTTC. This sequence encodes CASSDGGSYEQYF.